This T cell receptor beta chain was documented in a study of CD8 T cells in Susac syndrome. RNA was extracted with the RNeasy kit, and a quantity of about 0.45 to 1 ug was reverse transcribed using random hexamers. Each CDR3 protein is one row after TCRdb ran MiXCR on the immunoSEQ multiplex PCR reads. The sample has around 150,000 distinct CDR3 sequences; 90% to 97% are singletons. This CDR3 has 16 amino acids. Germline assignment: CDR1 SQVTM and CDR2 ANQGSEA. Losses at the gene ends were 4 bases for V and 5 bases for J; bases not matched to a gene: 16. The sequencing input was CD4+ T cells from PBMCs. This receptor was obtained from a human donor with Susac syndrome. V usage is TRBV29-1 and J usage is TRBJ2-5, with 7 bases identical to TRBD1. The CDR3, as DNA: TGCAGCGTTGGTTACCTCTCGACAGGGCTGACGGAGACCCAGTACTTC. Amino acids: CSVGYLSTGLTETQYF.